This T cell receptor (beta chain) was recorded in a study of response to subunit inactivated influenza vaccine (dated by TCRdb to 2016 to 2018). As for the study more broadly: Deep quantitative T cell receptor repertoire profiling was used in the study to track responses to a trivalent subunit inactivated influenza vaccine.

Trimming costs V 2 bases and J 12 bases, and their ends lie 14 bases apart. CDR1 LGHNA and CDR2 YSLEER are derived from the germline V gene. The CDR3 starts with the cysteine, ends with the phenylalanine, and has 13 residues. Of all the DNA, just the CDR3 is kept, 39 bases in frame from base 1. A note on this clonotype: Its antigen specificity is not known. It may be a read error: a sequence one base away is much more abundant.

General study outcomes and caveats: The authors suggested that each seasonal influenza vaccination may recruit only a limited number of new T cells.

Libraries were prepared through RT-PCR. Instrument used: Illumina HiSeq 2500. TCRdb passed the public sequencing reads through fastp at Q25 and MiXCR, retaining productive beta sequences. Under each unique CDR3 protein, matching rows form one entry showing the most common genes and DNA. This sample lists under 950,000 distinct CDR3 sequences; approximately 22% were detected once. The ten top clones hold about a tenth of the sample. The clonotype was recovered from a man aged 45-65 years who received an inactivated influenza vaccine. Donor details come from another sample of the same person, matched by shared clones. The rearrangement combines TRBV4-3 with TRBJ2-1; too little of a D gene remains to name it. This specimen consisted of PBMCs from blood, obtained roughly 5 days after vaccination. The DNA is as follows: TGCGCCAGCAGCCAAAAGGAAGGGTTTGGGCAGTTCTTC. The encoded protein is CASSQKEGFGQFF.